This TCR beta chain was identified during a study of T cell clonality in common variable immunodeficiency. Overall study findings and caveats: Fewer deletions and N-nucleotide insertions were reportedly seen in common variable immunodeficiency TCR beta sequences.

No CVID subject was ill or on immunomodulatory drugs when sampled. The repertoire was sequenced with immunoSEQ multiplex PCR; TCRdb's copy has only in-frame clones and lacks some. The sample holds roughly 34,000 clones, and no clone turns up only once. This clone was counted between two and nine times. Its antigen is unidentified. The read ends 3 residues early relative to the CDR3; the germline J gene fills the gap. The V and J ends lost 7 bases and 3 bases respectively, with 11 bases between them. Germline CDR1 is MNHEY and CDR2 is SVGEGT. This CDR3 contains 13 residues. Sequencing was performed on peripheral blood mononuclear cells. The V gene is TRBV6-2 or TRBV6-3, the J gene TRBJ2-3, with D tentatively TRBD2 (7 bases). The TCR was taken from a human donor with common variable immunodeficiency. The CDR3 here is CASKGGLTDTQYF. The covered CDR3 bases are TGTGCCAGCAAGGGGGGGCTGACAGATACG.